The clone carrying this T cell receptor (beta chain) is medium-sized by share. Its matching antigen is unknown. The sample originates from a study of OX40 agonist ivuxolimab in advanced cancers. Whole-study results and caveats: Patients who responded partially at 0.1-3.0 mg/kg showed clonal expansion ranking among the lowest.

TCRdb's table, derived via immunoSEQ multiplex PCR, lists solely in-frame clones and lacks some. Found here are tens of thousands of clones, 84% of them singletons; the top ten hold about 4.5%. The CDR3 contains 15 residues. Trimming took off 5 bases at V and 2 bases at J, with 16 bases between the two ends. Germline V lookup: CDR1 SGHAT, CDR2 FQNNGV. The sample here was CD4+ or CD8+ T cells sorted from blood, taken in a trial of the OX40 agonist ivuxolimab. The J gene is TRBJ2-7, the V gene TRBV11-2, with D maybe TRBD2 (5 bases). The sequence was collected from an adult with an advanced solid tumor such as melanoma, head and neck, liver or kidney cancer. The CDR3 spells CASSLMGSGAYEQYF. The CDR3, as DNA: TGTGCCAGCAGCCTTATGGGCTCCGGGGCCTACGAGCAGTACTTC.